This TCR beta chain originates from a study of graft-versus-host responses after intestinal transplantation. The study, taken as a whole, reports: GvH clones turned up in recipient marrow; some had shown up first in ileum or blood.

To note about this clone: What it recognizes is unknown.

CDR1 and CDR2 from the germline V gene are PRHDT and FYEKMQ (reference sequence). V shed 5 bases and J 3 bases; nucleotides not matched to a gene: 12. The CDR3 runs 18 residues. The table came from immunoSEQ multiplex PCR; TCRdb's copy has only in-frame clones and leaves some out. The data show tens of thousands of clones, with roughly 90% seen just once and 4.4% held by the top ten. The chain links TRBV13 to TRBJ2-5; 13 bases fit TRBD2. The sequenced sample was PBMCs, obtained 524 days after transplant. The clonotype originates from a human patient who received an intestinal transplant, so some T cells may come from the graft donor. CDR3 sequence reads: CASSPGLAGVVREETQYF. CDR3 bases: TGTGCCAGCAGCCCAGGACTAGCGGGAGTTGTACGCGAAGAGACCCAGTACTTC.